The T cell receptor (beta chain) described here comes from a study of patients and donors after allogeneic stem cell transplantation. V was pared by 0 bases and J by 8 bases, with 4 bases of the junction left unmatched. The CDR3 runs to 14 residues. Germline lookup yields CDR1 MNHEY and CDR2 SVGAGI. TCRdb recomputed calls from the RT-PCR reads with MiXCR, one row per CDR3 protein. The data contain approximately 430,000 distinct CDR3 sequences, roughly 17% of them singletons. This receptor was obtained from a human donor who was either an allogeneic HSCT recipient or a stem cell or donor lymphocyte infusion donor (not recorded which). It is not recorded whose cells these are; they may come from a transplant donor. The rearrangement links TRBV6-5 to TRBJ2-1, with TRBD2 matching 7 bases. The sequencing input was blood, either unsorted or a sorted T cell fraction (not recorded which). The CDR3 bases are TGTGCCAGCAGTTACTCGGGGAGGGGCCATGAGCAGTTCTTC. This translates into CASSYSGRGHEQFF.